This TCR beta chain was sequenced for a study of post-analysis software for immune sequencing data. This clonotype has just a few counts. Its specificity is unknown. With 4 bases clipped from V and 3 bases from J, the junction kept 4 bases outside the gene matches. CDR3 length: 15 amino acids. Looked up from germline, CDR1 is MGHRA and CDR2 is YSYEKL. Study conclusions and caveats: Under F measure analysis, samples from one preparation batch co-clustered strongly. Five or six TRBV segments, TRBV5-6, TRBV5-1 and TRBV20-1 among them, were found more frequent in patients than controls. Multiple sclerosis was associated with a significant reduction in normalized Chao1 diversity relative to controls.

Unique molecular identifiers featured in each of the TCR beta cDNA libraries. T cells, roughly 0.9 to 11 million of them, yielded some 510,000 cDNA molecules. TCRdb reprocessed the PCR reads with MiXCR, giving one entry per CDR3 protein. The data show 750,000 to 950,000 distinct CDR3 sequences, around 45% seen once. The receptor comes from a girl aged 10 to 17 with multiple sclerosis. V gene TRBV4-1 combines with J gene TRBJ2-7, with TRBD2 identical over 12 bases. The source material was blood. The CDR3 loop reads CASSRGLAGNYEQYF. DNA of the CDR3: TGCGCCAGCAGCCGAGGACTAGCGGGAAACTACGAGCAGTACTTC.